This TCR beta chain was recovered during a study of vaccination effects on CD4 cells after COVID-19. Sequencing was preceded by expansion of antigen-specific CD4+ T cells with viral peptide pools in the ViraFEST assay. Following a roughly eleven-day culture, CD4+ T cells were purified. Infection dated between March and December 2020, before the Alpha, Beta and Delta variants reached the United States. In regard to this clone: Its target is not known.

Data came from immunoSEQ multiplex PCR; TCRdb stores just in-frame clones and leaves some out. The top ten hold about 5% of the sample, which has 70,000 or so clones, 60% to 75% seen once. The junction had 5 bases not matched to a gene; V was cut back by 6 bases and J by 0 bases. Germline V gives CDR1 SNHLY, CDR2 FYNNEI. The CDR3 extends over 15 amino acids. The chain recombines TRBV2 with TRBJ1-1; 9 bases are shared with TRBD1. The starting material was CD4+ T cells from PBMCs cultured with HIV peptides, obtained before COVID-19 vaccination. Subset meaning: HIV-1 Nef peptide pool negative control/reference culture. The TCR originated in a human donor who had a prior SARS-CoV-2 infection. CDR3 sequence: CASRDRGYLNTEAFF. The CDR3 region has the DNA TGTGCCAGCAGGGACAGGGGCTATTTGAACACTGAAGCTTTCTTT. Full variable domain (rest looked up from reference TRBV2 and TRBJ1-1): EPEVTQTPSHQVTQMGQEVILRCVPISNHLYFYWYRQILGQKVEFLVSFYNNEISEKSEIFDDQFSVERPDGSNFTLKIRSTKLEDSAMYFCASRDRGYLNTEAFFGQGTRLTVV.